These 32 T cell receptor beta chains were all obtained from the same sample, sequenced in a study of identical twins. TCRdb reprocessed the 5' RACE reads via MiXCR and lists one record per CDR3 protein. The data contain about 660,000 distinct CDR3 sequences, 8.6% of them singletons. This sample was shared with a second study, whose subject was yellow fever vaccine responses in identical twins.

Source material: PBMCs. The receptors come from a woman between 18 and 30 years old in good health.

The V gene is TRBV12-3 or TRBV12-4, the J gene TRBJ2-1, with 11 bases matching TRBD2. V lost 5 bases to trimming and J lost 5 bases; unmatched junction nucleotides: 14. This CDR3 region has 18 residues. The CDR3 loop is CASSPTGLAGGANNEQFF. The CDR3 DNA is TGTGCCAGCAGTCCTACCGGACTAGCGGGTGGGGCAAACAATGAGCAGTTCTTC.

This clonotype was seen a handful of times. The rearrangement uses TRBV6-2 or TRBV6-3 and TRBJ2-1, with 12 bases fitting TRBD2. Germline CDR1 is MNHEY and CDR2 is SVGEGT. The CDR3 is 17 residues long. V shed 2 bases and J 10 bases; nucleotides not matched to a gene: 12. The CDR3 protein is CASSYTLRTSGEVEQFF. CDR3 nucleotides: TGTGCCAGCAGTTACACCCTTCGGACTAGCGGGGAAGTGGAGCAGTTCTTC.

This clonotype was detected a few times. The chain combines TRBV7-3 with TRBJ2-1; TRBD2 aligns across 8 bases. Germline CDR1 and CDR2: SGHTA and FQGTGA. J lost 4 bases, V lost 1 base, and 6 bases had no gene match. CDR3 length: 16 amino acids. CDR3 protein: CASSLNSGGNYNEQFF. CDR3 in DNA: TGTGCCAGCAGCTTAAACAGCGGGGGAAATTACAATGAGCAGTTCTTC. The entire variable domain, with the rest obtained from reference TRBV7-3 and TRBJ2-1, is as follows: GAGVSQTPSNKVTEKGKYVELRCDPISGHTALYWYRQSLGQGPEFLIYFQGTGAADDSGLPNDRFFAVRPEGSVSTLKIQRTERGDSAVYLCASSLNSGGNYNEQFFGPGTRLTVL.

This clonotype has a count of ten or more. J is TRBJ2-1 and V is TRBV12-3 or TRBV12-4, with D possibly TRBD1 on 5 matching bases. V was pared by 5 bases and J by 2 bases, with 7 bases between. CDR3 length: 13 amino acids. CDR3 nucleotides: TGTGCCAGCAGTGACAGACCCTACAATGAGCAGTTCTTC. Translated: CASSDRPYNEQFF.

This clonotype occurred a few times. The V gene is TRBV24-1, the J gene TRBJ2-1, with 10 positions matching TRBD2. CDR3 length equals 15 residues. Germline CDR1 is KGHDR and CDR2 is SFDVKD. V shed 3 bases and J 4 bases; nucleotides not matched to a gene: 2. The CDR3 region is CATSDRTSGYNEQFF. CDR3 sequence (DNA): TGTGCCACCAGTGATAGGACTAGCGGATACAATGAGCAGTTCTTC.

The chain recombines TRBV4-1 with TRBJ2-7, with a tentative D call TRBD2 (7 bases). The CDR3 covers 14 residues. The germline CDR1 and CDR2 sequences are MGHRA and YSYEKL. The V gene lost 0 bases and the J gene lost 5 bases, with 11 bases spanning the gap. In DNA, the CDR3 is TGCGCCAGCAGCCAAGATCGGGGGGCGGACGAGCAGTACTTC. Translated: CASSQDRGADEQYF.

This clonotype was seen a few times. This chain connects TRBV10-2 to TRBJ2-5, with 14 bases identical to TRBD2. Germline V gene data show CDR1 as WSHSY and CDR2 as SAAADI. The trim removed 6 bases at V and 4 bases at J, leaving 7 bases unmatched. There are 16 residues in the CDR3. CDR3: CASREWTSGGPETQYF. Written as DNA, the CDR3 is TGCGCCAGCAGAGAATGGACTAGCGGGGGGCCAGAGACCCAGTACTTC.

This clonotype was counted at least ten times. This chain joins TRBV10-3 and TRBJ2-6; D is uncertain. Germline CDR1 reads ENHRY; CDR2 reads SYGVKD. V was trimmed by 0 bases and J by 2 bases, leaving 5 bases between them. This CDR3 is built from 15 residues. In DNA form, the CDR3 reads TGTGCCATCAGTGAGTCTTCAGCTGGGGCCAACGTCCTGACTTTC. Residues: CAISESSAGANVLTF.

The chain carries TRBV9 and TRBJ2-5, with D unclear. The CDR3 extends over 13 amino acids. In germline, CDR1 is SGDLS, CDR2 YYNGEE. Trimming pared 1 base from V and 0 bases from J, leaving 4 bases between. The CDR3 loop is CASSVRYQETQYF. The CDR3 nucleotides read TGTGCCAGCAGCGTACGGTACCAAGAGACCCAGTACTTC. Drawing the rest from reference TRBV9 and TRBJ2-5, the complete variable domain is DSGVTQTPKHLITATGQRVTLRCSPRSGDLSVYWYQQSLDQGLQFLIQYYNGEERAKGNILERFSAQQFPDLHSELNLSSLELGDSALYFCASSVRYQETQYFGPGTRLLVL.

Note on this clonotype: This likely came from a read error, as a far larger clone is one base away. The rearrangement joins TRBV9 to TRBJ2-3; D unclear. CDR3 length equals 12 residues. Trimming shortened V by 3 bases and J by 2 bases, and 4 bases separated the two germline ends. Germline CDR1 SGDLS, CDR2 YYNGEE. CDR3 residues: CASSAITDTQYF. The CDR3 DNA sequence: TGTGCCAGCAGCGCCATCACAGATACGCAGTATTTT.

The chain links TRBV20-1 to TRBJ1-5; no firm D call. This CDR3 is built from 14 residues. Trimming cost V 0 bases and J 2 bases, with 8 bases left between them. Germline V gives CDR1 DFQATT, CDR2 SNEGSKA (reference sequence). CDR3 nucleotides: TGCAGTGCTAGAGATCGGGGAGGCAATCAGCCCCAGCATTTT. Translated: CSARDRGGNQPQHF.

This clonotype was found a few times. This chain links TRBV7-9 with TRBJ1-1; no definite D call. There are 15 residues in the CDR3. Germline V lookup: CDR1 SEHNR, CDR2 FQNEAQ (reference sequence). Trimming took off 3 bases at V and 2 bases at J, with 13 bases between the two ends. The CDR3 reads CASSFISQFNTEAFF. CDR3 bases: TGTGCCAGCAGCTTCATTTCACAGTTCAACACTGAAGCTTTCTTT.

At least ten counts were recorded for this clonotype. V gene TRBV5-5 combines with J gene TRBJ2-5; 7 bases fit TRBD1. CDR3 length: 16 amino acids. CDR1 and CDR2 (germline): SGHKS, YYEKEE (reference sequence). V shed 4 bases, J shed 4 bases, and the junction held 13 bases outside the gene matches. CDR3 sequence reads: CASSLRTGEMRETQYF. Here the CDR3 DNA reads TGTGCCAGCAGCCTACGAACAGGGGAGATGAGAGAGACCCAGTACTTC.

This chain connects TRBV29-1 to TRBJ2-1; D might be TRBD1 (6 bases). The CDR3 is made up of 14 amino acids. The germline gives CDR1 SQVTM, CDR2 ANQGSEA. Trimming stripped 6 bases from V and 7 bases from J, with 19 bases between. CDR3 region: CSVDWNREDNEQFF. The CDR3 region has the DNA TGCAGCGTCGACTGGAACAGGGAAGATAATGAGCAGTTCTTC.

This clonotype was observed a few times. The chain couples TRBV20-1 to TRBJ2-1, with D uncertain. The germline gives CDR1 DFQATT, CDR2 SNEGSKA (reference sequence). The CDR3 spans 15 residues. V was cut by 4 bases and J by 5 bases, with 18 bases left in between. CDR3 loop: CSANPRLVPNNEQFF. Written as DNA, the CDR3 is TGCAGTGCTAACCCCCGGCTAGTCCCTAACAATGAGCAGTTCTTC.

The V call is TRBV20-1, the J call TRBJ2-7; perhaps TRBD2 as D (6 bases). CDR3 length: 11 residues. Trimming took 5 bases from V and 5 from J, leaving 10 bases between them. CDR1 is DFQATT and CDR2 is SNEGSKA in the germline V gene (reference sequence). CDR3: CSAFGGNEQYF. The CDR3 DNA follows: TGCAGTGCTTTTGGAGGGAACGAGCAGTACTTC.

This clonotype was counted once. The chain is built from TRBV29-1 and TRBJ2-7, with D unclear. Germline assignment: CDR1 SQVTM and CDR2 ANQGSEA. The CDR3 consists of 12 residues. V gave up 0 bases and J gave up 6 bases, with 9 bases separating them. The CDR3 region is CSVEDTVPEQYF. The CDR3 DNA is TGCAGCGTTGAAGATACGGTTCCCGAGCAGTACTTC.

The sample holds many counts of this clonotype. The chain uses TRBV9 and TRBJ2-4; 7 bases are a match to TRBD2. The germline CDR1 and CDR2 sequences are SGDLS and YYNGEE. The CDR3 runs 16 residues. V lost 0 bases and J lost 1; bases outside the gene matches: 4. Here the CDR3 DNA reads TGTGCCAGCAGCGTAGGGGCGGGAGAGGCCAAAAACATTCAGTACTTC. The encoded protein is CASSVGAGEAKNIQYF.

The chain has TRBV12-3 or TRBV12-4 and TRBJ1-1; D is ambiguous. V lost 0 bases to trimming and J lost 0 bases, with 5 bases between them. The CDR3 consists of 14 residues. CDR3 in amino acids: CASSLANLNTEAFF. Written as DNA, the CDR3 is TGTGCCAGCAGTTTAGCGAACCTGAACACTGAAGCTTTCTTT.

V usage is TRBV11-2 and J usage is TRBJ2-2, with D perhaps matching TRBD2 (6 bases). Trimming stripped 3 bases from V and 7 bases from J, with 18 bases between. The CDR3 extends over 16 amino acids. Germline CDR1 and CDR2: SGHAT and FQNNGV. This CDR3 is CASSFGGSNVGGELFF. DNA of the CDR3: TGTGCCAGCAGCTTTGGGGGGAGTAATGTGGGCGGGGAGCTGTTTTTT.

This clonotype has only a few counts. The chain combines TRBV29-1 with TRBJ2-7; 8 bases are a match to TRBD2. Losses at the gene ends were 0 bases for V and 6 bases for J; bases not matched to a gene: 7. Germline-derived CDR1 and CDR2 are SQVTM and ANQGSEA. The CDR3 runs to 14 residues. The CDR3 DNA sequence: TGCAGCGTTGAAGATCCCCAGCGGGAGAGCGAGCAGTACTTC. It is translated as CSVEDPQRESEQYF.

In this sample, this clonotype turned up a few times. The chain links TRBV10-3 to TRBJ2-2; a possible D gene is TRBD2 (6 bases). This CDR3 spans 19 amino acids. The germline V and J ends were trimmed by 2 bases and 0 bases, with 19 bases remaining between them. Looked up from germline, CDR1 is ENHRY and CDR2 is SYGVKD. CDR3 amino acids: CAISEHWQGSGANTGELFF. The CDR3 DNA follows: TGTGCCATCAGTGAGCACTGGCAGGGCTCGGGGGCGAACACCGGGGAGCTGTTTTTT.

This clonotype was counted at least ten times. The chain carries TRBV29-1 and TRBJ2-2, with TRBD1 matching over 9 bases. V shed 6 bases, J shed 4 bases, and the junction held 6 bases outside the gene matches. The CDR3 is 14 amino acids. Germline lookup yields CDR1 SQVTM and CDR2 ANQGSEA. This chain's CDR3 is CSVIQGARTGELFF. CDR3 nucleotide sequence: TGCAGCGTGATACAGGGGGCTCGCACCGGGGAGCTGTTTTTT.

This clonotype was seen a handful of times. The rearrangement links TRBV25-1 to TRBJ2-2; D call uncertain. The CDR3 has 12 residues. Trimming removed 8 bases from V and 5 bases from J, with 9 bases in between. Per germline, CDR1 MGHDK and CDR2 SYGVNS. The CDR3 sequence is CASVARTGELFF. The CDR3 DNA is TGTGCCAGCGTGGCGAGGACCGGGGAGCTGTTTTTT.

There are many counts of this clonotype. The chain joins TRBV20-1 to TRBJ2-7, with 7 bases that match TRBD2. The germline V gene has CDR1 DFQATT and CDR2 SNEGSKA (reference sequence). V lost 4 bases and J lost 6; bases outside the gene matches: 9. The CDR3 runs to 13 residues. This chain's CDR3 is CSAKKLAYSEQYF. The CDR3, as DNA: TGCAGTGCTAAGAAACTAGCGTATAGCGAGCAGTACTTC.

This clonotype was picked up many times. One end of the junction does not line up with germline, which may come from a read error. The J gene is TRBJ2-7, the V gene TRBV4-1, with TRBD1 as a possible D gene (5 bases). This CDR3 has 11 residues. Germline V gene data show CDR1 as MGHRA and CDR2 as YSYEKL. The CDR3 reads CASSQGDEQYF. Here the CDR3 DNA reads TGTGCCAGCAGCCAAGGGGACGAGCAGTACTTC.

This clonotype was observed a few times. The CDR3 loop reads CASISGSGSYEQYF. Here the CDR3 DNA reads TGCGCCAGCATCTCAGGGAGCGGGAGCTACGAGCAGTACTTC. The chain joins TRBV10-1 to TRBJ2-7; 8 nucleotides line up with TRBD2. The CDR3 consists of 14 residues. V was pared by 7 bases and J by 3 bases, with 8 bases of the junction left unmatched. Germline V gives CDR1 WNHNN, CDR2 SYGVQD (reference sequence).

There are a few counts of this clonotype. The chain links TRBV7-8 to TRBJ2-2, with 7 bases lining up with TRBD2. Germline lookup yields CDR1 SGHVS and CDR2 FQNEAQ. The CDR3 runs to 16 residues. The junction had 14 bases not matched to a gene; V was cut back by 5 bases and J by 8 bases. CDR3 in DNA: TGTGCCAGCAGCCCCCTCCGGCCGGGGGGTATGGGGGAGCTGTTTTTT. It encodes CASSPLRPGGMGELFF.

The table lists this clonotype with a few counts. The chain has TRBV28 and TRBJ1-4; 7 nucleotides line up with TRBD1. The V segment lost 5 bases and the J segment 0 bases; nucleotides outside the gene matches: 3. Germline V gene data show CDR1 as MDHEN and CDR2 as SYDVKM. The CDR3 has 15 amino acids. CDR3: CASSRTGATNEKLFF. CDR3 bases: TGTGCCAGCAGTCGGACAGGCGCAACTAATGAAAAACTGTTTTTT.

The table lists this clonotype with a few counts. This chain links TRBV5-1 with TRBJ2-1; TRBD2 matches 10 bases. The CDR3 has 16 residues. The germline V gene has CDR1 SGHRS and CDR2 YFSETQ. V shed 2 bases, J shed 6 bases, and the junction held 8 bases outside the gene matches. The CDR3 region is CASSFELGTSVNEQFF. Written as DNA, the CDR3 is TGCGCCAGCAGCTTCGAGCTTGGGACTAGCGTCAATGAGCAGTTCTTC. Using reference TRBV5-1 and TRBJ2-1 for the parts outside the CDR3, the full variable domain is KAGVTQTPRYLIKTRGQQVTLSCSPISGHRSVSWYQQTPGQGLQFLFEYFSETQRNKGNFPGRFSGRQFSNSRSEMNVSTLELGDSALYLCASSFELGTSVNEQFFGPGTRLTVL.

This clonotype was detected a few times. V gene TRBV7-8 combines with J gene TRBJ2-7; 9 bases are a match to TRBD1. V shed 6 bases and J 6 bases; nucleotides not matched to a gene: 15. Per germline, CDR1 SGHVS and CDR2 FQNEAQ. The CDR3 sequence is 16 residues long. CDR3 sequence: CASRTRGRTGDGEQYF. The CDR3 region has the DNA TGTGCCAGCAGAACAAGGGGGAGGACAGGGGACGGCGAGCAGTACTTC.

Many counts were recorded for this clonotype. The chain combines TRBV4-2 with TRBJ2-5; TRBD2 matches at 7 bases. The trim removed 1 base at V and 3 bases at J, leaving 5 bases unmatched. The V gene's germline CDR1 is LGHNA and CDR2 YNFKEQ. The CDR3 consists of 15 residues. The CDR3 loop is CASSQAASGKETQYF. The CDR3 region has the DNA TGTGCCAGCAGCCAAGCGGCTAGCGGAAAAGAGACCCAGTACTTC.